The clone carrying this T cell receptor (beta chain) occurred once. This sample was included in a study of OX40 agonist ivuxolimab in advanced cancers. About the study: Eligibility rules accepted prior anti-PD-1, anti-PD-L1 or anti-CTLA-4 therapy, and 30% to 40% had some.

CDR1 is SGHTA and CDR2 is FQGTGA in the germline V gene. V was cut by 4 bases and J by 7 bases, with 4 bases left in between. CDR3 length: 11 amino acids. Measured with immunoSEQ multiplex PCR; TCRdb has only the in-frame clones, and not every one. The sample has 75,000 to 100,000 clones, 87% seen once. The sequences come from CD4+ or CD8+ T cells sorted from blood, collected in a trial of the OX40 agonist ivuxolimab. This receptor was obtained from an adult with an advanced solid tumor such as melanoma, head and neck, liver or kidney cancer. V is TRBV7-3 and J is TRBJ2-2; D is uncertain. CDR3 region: CASSSGGELFF. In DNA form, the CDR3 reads TGTGCCAGCAGCTCGGGCGGGGAGCTGTTTTTT.